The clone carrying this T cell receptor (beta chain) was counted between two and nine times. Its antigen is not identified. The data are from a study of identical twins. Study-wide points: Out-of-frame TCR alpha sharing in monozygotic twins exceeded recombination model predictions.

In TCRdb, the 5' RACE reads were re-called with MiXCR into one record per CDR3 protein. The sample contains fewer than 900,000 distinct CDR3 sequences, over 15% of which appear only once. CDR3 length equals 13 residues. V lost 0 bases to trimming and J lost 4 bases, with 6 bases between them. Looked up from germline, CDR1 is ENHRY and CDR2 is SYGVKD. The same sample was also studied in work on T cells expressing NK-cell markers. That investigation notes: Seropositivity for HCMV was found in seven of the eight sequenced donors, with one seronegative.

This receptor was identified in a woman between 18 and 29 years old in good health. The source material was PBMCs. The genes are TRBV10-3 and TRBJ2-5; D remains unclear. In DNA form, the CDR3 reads TGTGCCATCAGTGAGTCGAAGGGAGAGACCCAGTACTTC. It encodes CAISESKGETQYF.